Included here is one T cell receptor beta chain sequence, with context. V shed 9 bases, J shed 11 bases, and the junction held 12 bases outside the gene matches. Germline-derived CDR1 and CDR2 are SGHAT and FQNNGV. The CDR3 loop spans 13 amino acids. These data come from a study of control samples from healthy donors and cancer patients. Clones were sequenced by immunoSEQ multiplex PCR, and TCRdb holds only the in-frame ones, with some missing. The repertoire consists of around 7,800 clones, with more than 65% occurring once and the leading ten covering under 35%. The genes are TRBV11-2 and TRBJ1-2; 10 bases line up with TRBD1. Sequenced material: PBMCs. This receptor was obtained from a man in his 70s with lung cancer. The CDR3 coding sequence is TGTGCCAGAGAGACGACAGGGGGCGAATTTTACACCTTC. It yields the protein CARETTGGEFYTF.